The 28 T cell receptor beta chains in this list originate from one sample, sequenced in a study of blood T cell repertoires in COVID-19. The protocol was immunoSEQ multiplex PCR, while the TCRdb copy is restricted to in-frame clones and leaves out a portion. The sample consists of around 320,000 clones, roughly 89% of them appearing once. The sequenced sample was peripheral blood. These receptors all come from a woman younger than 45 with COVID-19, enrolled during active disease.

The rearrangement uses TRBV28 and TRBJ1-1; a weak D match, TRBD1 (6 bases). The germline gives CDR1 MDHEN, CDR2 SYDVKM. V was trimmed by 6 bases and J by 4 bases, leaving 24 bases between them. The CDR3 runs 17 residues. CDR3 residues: CASSLSKGHRLSTEAFF. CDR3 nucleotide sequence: TGTGCCAGCAGCCTATCAAAGGGACATCGTCTTTCCACTGAAGCTTTCTTT.

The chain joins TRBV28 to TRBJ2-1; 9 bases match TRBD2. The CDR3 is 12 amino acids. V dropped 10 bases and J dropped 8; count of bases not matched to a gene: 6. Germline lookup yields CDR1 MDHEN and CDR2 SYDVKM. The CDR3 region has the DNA TGTGCCACGCGGGGGGGCATCGATGAGCAGTTCTTC. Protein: CATRGGIDEQFF.

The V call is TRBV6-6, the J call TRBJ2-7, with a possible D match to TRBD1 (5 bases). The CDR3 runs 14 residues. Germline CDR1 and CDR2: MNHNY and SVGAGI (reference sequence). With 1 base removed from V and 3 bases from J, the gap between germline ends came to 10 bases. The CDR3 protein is CASSYFTQGYEQYF. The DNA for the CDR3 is TGTGCCAGCAGTTACTTCACCCAGGGCTACGAGCAGTACTTC.

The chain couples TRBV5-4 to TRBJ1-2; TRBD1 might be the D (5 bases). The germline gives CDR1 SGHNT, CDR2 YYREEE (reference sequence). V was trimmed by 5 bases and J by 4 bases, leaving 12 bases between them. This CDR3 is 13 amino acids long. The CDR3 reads CASRRKGPYGYTF. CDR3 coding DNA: TGTGCCAGCAGAAGAAAGGGGCCCTATGGCTACACCTTC.

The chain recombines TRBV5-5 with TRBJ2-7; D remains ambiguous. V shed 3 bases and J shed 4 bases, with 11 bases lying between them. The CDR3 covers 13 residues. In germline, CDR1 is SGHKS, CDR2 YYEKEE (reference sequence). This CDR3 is CASSSFNGYEQYF. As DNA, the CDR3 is TGTGCCAGCAGCTCCTTTAACGGGTACGAGCAGTACTTC.

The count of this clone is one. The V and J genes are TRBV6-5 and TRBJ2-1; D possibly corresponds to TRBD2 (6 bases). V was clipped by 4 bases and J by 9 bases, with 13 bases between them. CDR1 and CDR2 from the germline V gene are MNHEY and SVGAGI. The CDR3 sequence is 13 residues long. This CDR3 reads CASSSPSVGEQFF. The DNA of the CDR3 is TGTGCCAGCAGTTCGCCTAGCGTGGGTGAGCAGTTCTTC.

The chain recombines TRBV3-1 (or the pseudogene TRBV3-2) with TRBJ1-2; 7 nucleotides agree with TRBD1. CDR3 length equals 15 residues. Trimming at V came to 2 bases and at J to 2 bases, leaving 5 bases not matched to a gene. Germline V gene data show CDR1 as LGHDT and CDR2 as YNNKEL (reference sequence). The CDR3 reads CASSQPSTGNYGYTF. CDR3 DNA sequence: TGTGCCAGCAGCCAACCCTCGACAGGGAACTATGGCTACACCTTC.

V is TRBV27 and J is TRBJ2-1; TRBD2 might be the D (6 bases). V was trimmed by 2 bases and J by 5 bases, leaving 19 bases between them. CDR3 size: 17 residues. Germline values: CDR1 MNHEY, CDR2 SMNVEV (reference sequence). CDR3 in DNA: TGTGCCAGCAGTTTAGATGGTATGGGAGGTAGAGACAATGAGCAGTTCTTC. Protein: CASSLDGMGGRDNEQFF.

The CDR3 protein is CASSLTGSPTEAFF. In nucleotides, the CDR3 is TGTGCCAGCAGCCTTACAGGGAGTCCCACTGAAGCTTTCTTT. The rearrangement joins TRBV3-1 (or the pseudogene TRBV3-2) to TRBJ1-1; a weak D match, TRBD1 (6 bases). Germline CDR1 and CDR2: LGHDT and YNNKEL (reference sequence). Trimming pared 4 bases from V and 4 bases from J, leaving 13 bases between. The CDR3 is 14 residues long.

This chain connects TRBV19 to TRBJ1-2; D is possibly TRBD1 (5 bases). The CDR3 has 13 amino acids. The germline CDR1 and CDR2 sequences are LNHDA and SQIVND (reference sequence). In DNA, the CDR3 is TGTGCTACCGCGGGACGGGACCTCTATGGCTACACCTTC. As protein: CATAGRDLYGYTF.

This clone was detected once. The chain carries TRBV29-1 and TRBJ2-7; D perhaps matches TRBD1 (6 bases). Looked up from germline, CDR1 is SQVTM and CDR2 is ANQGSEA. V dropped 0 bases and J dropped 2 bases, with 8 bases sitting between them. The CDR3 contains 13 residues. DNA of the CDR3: TGCAGCGTTGAAGACCGGACAGCCTACGAGCAGTACTTC. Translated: CSVEDRTAYEQYF.

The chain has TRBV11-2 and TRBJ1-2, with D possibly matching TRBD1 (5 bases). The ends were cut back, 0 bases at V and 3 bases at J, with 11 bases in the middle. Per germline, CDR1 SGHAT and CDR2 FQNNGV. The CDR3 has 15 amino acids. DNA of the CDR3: TGTGCCAGCAGCTTAGAGCCCAGGGTGGACTATGGCTACACCTTC. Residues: CASSLEPRVDYGYTF.

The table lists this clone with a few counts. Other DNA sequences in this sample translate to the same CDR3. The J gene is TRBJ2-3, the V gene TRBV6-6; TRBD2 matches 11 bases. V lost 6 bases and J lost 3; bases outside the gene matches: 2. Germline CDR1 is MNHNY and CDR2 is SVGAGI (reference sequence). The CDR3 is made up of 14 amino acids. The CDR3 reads CASRTSGVTDTQYF. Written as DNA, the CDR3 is TGTGCCAGCAGGACTAGCGGGGTAACAGATACGCAGTATTTT.

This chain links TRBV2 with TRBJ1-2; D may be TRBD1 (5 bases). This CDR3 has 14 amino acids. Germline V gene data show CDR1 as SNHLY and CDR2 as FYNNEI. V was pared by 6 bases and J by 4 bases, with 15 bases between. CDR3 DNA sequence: TGTGCCAGCAGGGACCCGGGGGGGGTCTATGGCTACACCTTC. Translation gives CASRDPGGVYGYTF.

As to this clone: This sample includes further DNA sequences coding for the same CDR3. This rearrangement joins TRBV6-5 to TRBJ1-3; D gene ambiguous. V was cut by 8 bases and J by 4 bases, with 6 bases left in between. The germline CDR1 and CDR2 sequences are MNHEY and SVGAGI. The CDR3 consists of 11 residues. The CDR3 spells CASSLGNTIYF. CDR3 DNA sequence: TGTGCCAGCTCCCTCGGAAACACCATATATTTT.

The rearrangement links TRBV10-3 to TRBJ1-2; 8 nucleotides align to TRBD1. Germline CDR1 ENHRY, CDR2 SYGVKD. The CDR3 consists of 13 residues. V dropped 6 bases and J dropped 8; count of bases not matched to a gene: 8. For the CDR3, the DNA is TGTGCCATCAGCCCCGCAGGGGGCGAGGGCTACACCTTC. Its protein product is CAISPAGGEGYTF.

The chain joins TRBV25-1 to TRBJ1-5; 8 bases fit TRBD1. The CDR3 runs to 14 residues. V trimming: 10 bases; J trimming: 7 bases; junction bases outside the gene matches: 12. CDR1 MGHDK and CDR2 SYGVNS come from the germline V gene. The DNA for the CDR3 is TGTGCCACCTCGGGGCAGGGGGCTGGACAGCCCCAGCATTTT. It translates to CATSGQGAGQPQHF.

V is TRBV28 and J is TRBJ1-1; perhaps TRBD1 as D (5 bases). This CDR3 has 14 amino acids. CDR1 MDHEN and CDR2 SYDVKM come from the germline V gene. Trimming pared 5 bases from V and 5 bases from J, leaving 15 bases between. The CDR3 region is CASSPRVKGTEAFF. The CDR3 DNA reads TGTGCCAGCAGTCCCCGGGTAAAGGGGACTGAAGCTTTCTTT.

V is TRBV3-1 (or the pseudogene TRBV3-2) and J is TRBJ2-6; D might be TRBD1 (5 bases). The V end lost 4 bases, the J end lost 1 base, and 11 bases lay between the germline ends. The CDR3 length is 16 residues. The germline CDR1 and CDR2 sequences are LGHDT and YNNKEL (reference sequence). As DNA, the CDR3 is TGTGCCAGCAGCCGCAGGGTGAGATCTGGGGCCAACGTCCTGACTTTC. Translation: CASSRRVRSGANVLTF.

The CDR3: CSLGQGRAGELFF. In DNA form, the CDR3 reads TGCAGCTTGGGACAGGGGAGGGCCGGGGAGCTGTTTTTT. This chain connects TRBV29-1 to TRBJ2-2; 10 bases agree with TRBD1. The V gene end was trimmed by 8 bases and the J gene end by 6 bases; junction bases not matched to a gene: 6. Germline-derived CDR1 and CDR2 are SQVTM and ANQGSEA. The CDR3 has 13 residues.

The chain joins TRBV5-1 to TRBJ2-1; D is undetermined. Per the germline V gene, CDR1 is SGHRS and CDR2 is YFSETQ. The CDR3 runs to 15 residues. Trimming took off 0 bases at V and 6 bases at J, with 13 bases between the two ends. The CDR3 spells CASSLEWSGSNEQFF. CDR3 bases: TGCGCCAGCAGCTTGGAATGGTCAGGAAGCAATGAGCAGTTCTTC.

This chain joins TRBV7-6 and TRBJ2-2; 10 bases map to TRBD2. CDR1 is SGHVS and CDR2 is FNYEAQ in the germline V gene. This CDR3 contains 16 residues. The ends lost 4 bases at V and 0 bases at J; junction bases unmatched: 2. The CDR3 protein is CASSSGLAANTGELFF. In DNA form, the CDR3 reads TGTGCCAGCAGCTCTGGACTAGCGGCGAACACCGGGGAGCTGTTTTTT.

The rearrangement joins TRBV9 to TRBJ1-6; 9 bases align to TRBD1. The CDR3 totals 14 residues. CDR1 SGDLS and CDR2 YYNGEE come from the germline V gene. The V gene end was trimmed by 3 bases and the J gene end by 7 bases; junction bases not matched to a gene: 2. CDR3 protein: CASSATGGNSPLHF. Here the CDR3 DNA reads TGTGCCAGCAGCGCCACAGGGGGCAATTCACCCCTCCACTTT.

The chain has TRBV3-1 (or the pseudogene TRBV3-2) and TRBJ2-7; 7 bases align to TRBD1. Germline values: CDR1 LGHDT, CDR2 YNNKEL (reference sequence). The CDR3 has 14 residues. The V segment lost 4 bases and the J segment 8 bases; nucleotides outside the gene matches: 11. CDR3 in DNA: TGTGCCAGCAGCCCCCGACAGGGTAGAAGGAAGCAGTACTTC. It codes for CASSPRQGRRKQYF.

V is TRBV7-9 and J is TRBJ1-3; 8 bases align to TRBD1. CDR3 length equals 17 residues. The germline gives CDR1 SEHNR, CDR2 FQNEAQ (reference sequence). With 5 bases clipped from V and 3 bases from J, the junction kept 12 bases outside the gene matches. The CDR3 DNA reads TGTGCCAGCAGCCCTCGTGGGACAGGCCCAGGTGGAAACACCATATATTTT. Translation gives CASSPRGTGPGGNTIYF.

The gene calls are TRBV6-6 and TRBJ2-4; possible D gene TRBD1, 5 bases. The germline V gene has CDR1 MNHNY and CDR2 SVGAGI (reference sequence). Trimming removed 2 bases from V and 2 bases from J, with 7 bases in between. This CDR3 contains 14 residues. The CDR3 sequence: CASSYQGSKNIQYF. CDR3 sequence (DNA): TGTGCCAGCAGTTACCAGGGATCCAAAAACATTCAGTACTTC.

CDR3 sequence reads: CASSTGGAPQHF. Written as DNA, the CDR3 is TGTGCCAGCTCTACCGGGGGGGCGCCCCAGCATTTT. The chain links TRBV12-3 or TRBV12-4 to TRBJ1-5; weak D call: TRBD1 (6 bases). The CDR3 is 12 residues long. V gave up 8 bases and J gave up 9 bases, with 14 bases separating them.

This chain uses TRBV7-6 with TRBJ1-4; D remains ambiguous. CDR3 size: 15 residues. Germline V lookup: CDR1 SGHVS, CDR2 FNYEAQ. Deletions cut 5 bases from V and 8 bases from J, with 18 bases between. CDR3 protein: CASSSSTAQGEKLFF. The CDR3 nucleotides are TGTGCCAGCAGCAGTAGTACAGCCCAAGGAGAAAAACTGTTTTTT.